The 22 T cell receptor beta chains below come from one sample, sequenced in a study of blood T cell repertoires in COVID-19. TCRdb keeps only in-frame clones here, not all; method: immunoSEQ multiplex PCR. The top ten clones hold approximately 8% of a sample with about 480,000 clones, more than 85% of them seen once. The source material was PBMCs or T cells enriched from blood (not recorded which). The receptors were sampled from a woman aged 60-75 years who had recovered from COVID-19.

The CDR3 DNA follows: TGCGCCAGCAGCCCAGGATATACAGGGATAGCCGGAAACACCATATATTTT. It translates to CASSPGYTGIAGNTIYF. The V call is TRBV5-1, the J call TRBJ1-3; possibly TRBD1 for D (6 bases). The CDR3 sequence is 17 residues long. The germline V gene encodes CDR1 SGHRS and CDR2 YFSETQ. Between the trimmed V and J ends, which lost 4 bases and 4 bases, there was a span of 21 bases.

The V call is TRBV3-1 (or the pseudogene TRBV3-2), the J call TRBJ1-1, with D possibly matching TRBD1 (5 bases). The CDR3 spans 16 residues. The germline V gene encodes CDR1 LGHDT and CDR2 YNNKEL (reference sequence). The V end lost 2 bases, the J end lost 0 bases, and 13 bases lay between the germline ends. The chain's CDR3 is CASSQLGLPMNTEAFF. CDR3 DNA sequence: TGTGCCAGCAGCCAATTGGGACTTCCTATGAACACTGAAGCTTTCTTT.

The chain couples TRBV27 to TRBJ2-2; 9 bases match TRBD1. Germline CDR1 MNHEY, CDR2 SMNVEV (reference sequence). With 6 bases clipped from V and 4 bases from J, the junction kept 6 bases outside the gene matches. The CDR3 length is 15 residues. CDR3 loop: CASSNGQGFTGELFF. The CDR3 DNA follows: TGTGCCAGCAGCAACGGACAGGGGTTCACCGGGGAGCTGTTTTTT.

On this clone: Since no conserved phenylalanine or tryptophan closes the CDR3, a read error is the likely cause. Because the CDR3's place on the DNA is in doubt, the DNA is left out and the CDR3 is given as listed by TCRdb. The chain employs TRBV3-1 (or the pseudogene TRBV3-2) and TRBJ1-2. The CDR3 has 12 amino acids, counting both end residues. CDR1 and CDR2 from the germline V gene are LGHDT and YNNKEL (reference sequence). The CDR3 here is CASSQRGLQAYY.

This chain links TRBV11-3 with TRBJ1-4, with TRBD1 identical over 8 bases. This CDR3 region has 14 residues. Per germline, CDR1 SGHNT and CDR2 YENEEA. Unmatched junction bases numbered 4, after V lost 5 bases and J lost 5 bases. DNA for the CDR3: TGTGCCAGCAGCCTAACAGGGGGGAATGAAAAACTGTTTTTT. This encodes CASSLTGGNEKLFF.

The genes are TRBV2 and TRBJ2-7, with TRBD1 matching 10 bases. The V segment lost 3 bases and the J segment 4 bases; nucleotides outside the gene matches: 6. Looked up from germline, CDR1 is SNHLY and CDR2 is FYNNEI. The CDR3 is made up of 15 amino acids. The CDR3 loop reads CASSEEDRGQYEQYF. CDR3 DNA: TGTGCCAGCAGTGAGGAAGACAGGGGGCAATACGAGCAGTACTTC. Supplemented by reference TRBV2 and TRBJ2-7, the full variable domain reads EPEVTQTPSHQVTQMGQEVILRCVPISNHLYFYWYRQILGQKVEFLVSFYNNEISEKSEIFDDQFSVERPDGSNFTLKIRSTKLEDSAMYFCASSEEDRGQYEQYFGPGTRLTVT.

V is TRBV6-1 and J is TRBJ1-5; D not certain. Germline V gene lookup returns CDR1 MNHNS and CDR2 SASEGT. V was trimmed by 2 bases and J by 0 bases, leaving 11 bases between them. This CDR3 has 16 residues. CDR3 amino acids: CASSENAGYSNQPQHF. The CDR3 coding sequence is TGTGCCAGCAGTGAAAACGCGGGATATAGCAATCAGCCCCAGCATTTT.

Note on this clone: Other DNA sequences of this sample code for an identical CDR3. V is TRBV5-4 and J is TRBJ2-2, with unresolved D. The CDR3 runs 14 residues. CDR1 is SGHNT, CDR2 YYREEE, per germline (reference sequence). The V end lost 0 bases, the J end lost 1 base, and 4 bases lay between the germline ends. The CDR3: CASSLAQNTGELFF. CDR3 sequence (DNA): TGTGCCAGCAGCTTGGCCCAGAACACCGGGGAGCTGTTTTTT.

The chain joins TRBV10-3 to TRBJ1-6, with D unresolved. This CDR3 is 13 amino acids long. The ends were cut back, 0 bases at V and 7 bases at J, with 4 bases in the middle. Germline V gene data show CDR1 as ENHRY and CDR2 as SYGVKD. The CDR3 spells CAISESRNSPLHF. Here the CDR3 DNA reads TGTGCCATCAGTGAGTCTCGGAATTCACCCCTCCACTTT.

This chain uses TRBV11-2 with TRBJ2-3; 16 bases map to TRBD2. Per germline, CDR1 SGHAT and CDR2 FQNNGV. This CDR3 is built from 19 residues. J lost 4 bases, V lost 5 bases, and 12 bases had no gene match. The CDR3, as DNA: TGTGCCAGCAGCAAGCTCCCGGGACTAGCGGGGGGGCCCTCAGATACGCAGTATTTT. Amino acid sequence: CASSKLPGLAGGPSDTQYF.

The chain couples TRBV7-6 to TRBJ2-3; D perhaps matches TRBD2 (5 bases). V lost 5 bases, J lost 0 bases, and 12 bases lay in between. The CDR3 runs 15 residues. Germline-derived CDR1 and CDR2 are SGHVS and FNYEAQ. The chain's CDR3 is CASSPPSGSTDTQYF. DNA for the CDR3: TGTGCCAGCAGCCCCCCCAGCGGTAGCACAGATACGCAGTATTTT.

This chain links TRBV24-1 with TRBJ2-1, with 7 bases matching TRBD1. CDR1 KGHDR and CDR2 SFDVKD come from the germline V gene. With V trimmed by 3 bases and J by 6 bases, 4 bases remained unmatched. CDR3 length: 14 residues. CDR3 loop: CATSDPGTVNEQFF. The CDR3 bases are TGTGCCACCAGTGATCCCGGGACAGTCAATGAGCAGTTCTTC.

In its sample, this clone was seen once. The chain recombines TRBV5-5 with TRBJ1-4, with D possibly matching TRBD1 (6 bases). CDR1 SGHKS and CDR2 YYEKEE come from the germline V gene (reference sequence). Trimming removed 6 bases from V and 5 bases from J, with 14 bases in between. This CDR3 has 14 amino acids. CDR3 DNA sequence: TGTGCCAGCACCATACAGGGACCCAATGAAAAACTGTTTTTT. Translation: CASTIQGPNEKLFF. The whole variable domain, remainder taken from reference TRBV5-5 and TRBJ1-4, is DAGVTQSPTHLIKTRGQQVTLRCSPISGHKSVSWYQQVLGQGPQFIFQYYEKEERGRGNFPDRFSARQFPNYSSELNVNALLLGDSALYLCASTIQGPNEKLFFGSGTQLSVL.

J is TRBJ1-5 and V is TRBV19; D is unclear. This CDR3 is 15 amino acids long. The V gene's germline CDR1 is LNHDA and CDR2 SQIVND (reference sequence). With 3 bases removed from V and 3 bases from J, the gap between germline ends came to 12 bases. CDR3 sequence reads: CASSISAGFNQPQHF. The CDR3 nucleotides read TGTGCCAGTAGTATCTCGGCAGGCTTCAATCAGCCCCAGCATTTT.

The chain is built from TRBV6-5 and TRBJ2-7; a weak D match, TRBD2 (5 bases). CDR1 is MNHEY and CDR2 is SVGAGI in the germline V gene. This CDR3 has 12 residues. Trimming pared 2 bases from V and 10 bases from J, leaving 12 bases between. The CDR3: CASSYDWEFQYF. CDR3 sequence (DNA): TGTGCCAGCAGTTACGACTGGGAGTTTCAGTACTTC.

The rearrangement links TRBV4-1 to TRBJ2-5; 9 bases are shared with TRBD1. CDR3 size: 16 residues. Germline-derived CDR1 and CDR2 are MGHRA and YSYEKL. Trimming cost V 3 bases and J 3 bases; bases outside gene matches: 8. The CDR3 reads CASSQPYRGLKETQYF. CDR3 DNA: TGCGCCAGCAGCCAGCCGTACAGGGGGCTAAAAGAGACCCAGTACTTC.

The CDR3 nucleotides read TGTGCCAGCAGCGGAACAGGGGAAGTAGATGAAGGACCTGGAAACACCATATATTTT. Translated: CASSGTGEVDEGPGNTIYF. The chain employs TRBV9 and TRBJ1-3, with 7 bases lining up with TRBD1. With 3 bases clipped from V and 2 bases from J, the junction kept 17 bases outside the gene matches. The CDR3 sequence is 19 residues long. In germline, CDR1 is SGDLS, CDR2 YYNGEE.

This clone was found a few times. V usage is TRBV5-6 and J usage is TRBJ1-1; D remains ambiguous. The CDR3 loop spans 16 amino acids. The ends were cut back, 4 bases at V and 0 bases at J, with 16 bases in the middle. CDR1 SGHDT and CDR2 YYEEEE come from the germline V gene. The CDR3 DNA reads TGTGCCAGCAGCCCTACTACGGGTACGGTGAACACTGAAGCTTTCTTT. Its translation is CASSPTTGTVNTEAFF.

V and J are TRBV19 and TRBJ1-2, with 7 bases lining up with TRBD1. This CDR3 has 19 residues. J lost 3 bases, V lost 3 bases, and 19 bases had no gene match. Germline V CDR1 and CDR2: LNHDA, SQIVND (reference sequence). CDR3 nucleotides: TGTGCCAGTAGTATTCGGCCCGGGACAGCTAAATCCAGGGACTATGGCTACACCTTC. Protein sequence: CASSIRPGTAKSRDYGYTF.

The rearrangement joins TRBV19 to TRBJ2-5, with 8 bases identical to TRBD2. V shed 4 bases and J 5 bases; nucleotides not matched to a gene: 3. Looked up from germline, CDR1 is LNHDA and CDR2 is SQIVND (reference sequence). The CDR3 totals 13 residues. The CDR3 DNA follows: TGTGCCAGTAGTACGGGGGGGTGGGAGACCCAGTACTTC. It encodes CASSTGGWETQYF.

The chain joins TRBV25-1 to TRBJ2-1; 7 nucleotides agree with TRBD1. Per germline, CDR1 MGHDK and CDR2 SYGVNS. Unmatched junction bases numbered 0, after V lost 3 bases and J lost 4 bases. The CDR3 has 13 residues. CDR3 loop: CASSETGYNEQFF. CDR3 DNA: TGTGCCAGCAGTGAGACAGGGTACAATGAGCAGTTCTTC. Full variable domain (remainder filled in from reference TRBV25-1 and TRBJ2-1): EADIYQTPRYLVIGTGKKITLECSQTMGHDKMYWYQQDPGMELHLIHYSYGVNSTEKGDLSSESTVSRIRTEHFPLTLESARPSHTSQYLCASSETGYNEQFFGPGTRLTVL.

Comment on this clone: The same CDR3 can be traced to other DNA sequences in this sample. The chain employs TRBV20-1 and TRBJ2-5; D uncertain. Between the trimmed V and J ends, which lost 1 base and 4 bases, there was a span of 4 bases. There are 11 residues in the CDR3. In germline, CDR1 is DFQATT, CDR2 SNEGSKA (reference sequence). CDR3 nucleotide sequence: TGCAGTGCTAGAGCGGGAGAGACCCAGTACTTC. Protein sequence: CSARAGETQYF.